These 19 T cell receptor beta chains came from one sample sequenced in a study of cytomegalovirus exposure and HLA in healthy donors. PCR was performed using 60 Vbeta and 13 Jbeta primers. The table came from immunoSEQ multiplex PCR; TCRdb's copy has only in-frame clones and leaves some out. The sample has 150,000 or so clones; over 70% are singletons. Sequenced input: PBMCs. These receptors originate from a man aged 25-40 years in good health and CMV-seropositive.

This clone turned up a few times. The chain combines TRBV7-6 with TRBJ2-3; 7 bases map to TRBD2. The length of the CDR3 is 17 residues. Germline V gives CDR1 SGHVS, CDR2 FNYEAQ. J gave up 5 bases and V 2 bases, and 13 bases lay outside the gene matches. CDR3 DNA sequence: TGTGCCAGCAGCTTATCTTGGGAGGGCCCGAATGGAGATACGCAGTATTTT. This translates into CASSLSWEGPNGDTQYF. Full variable domain (missing parts from reference TRBV7-6 and TRBJ2-3): GAGVSQSPRYKVTKRGQDVALRCDPISGHVSLYWYRQALGQGPEFLTYFNYEAQQDKSGLPNDRFSAERPEGSISTLTIQRTEQRDSAMYRCASSLSWEGPNGDTQYFGPGTRLTVL.

The V call is TRBV27, the J call TRBJ1-3, with a tentative D call TRBD1 (5 bases). The CDR3 runs to 15 residues. V shed 3 bases and J shed 2 bases, with 11 bases lying between them. Looked up from germline, CDR1 is MNHEY and CDR2 is SMNVEV (reference sequence). CDR3 amino acids: CASSFRAGPGNTIYF. The CDR3 nucleotides are TGTGCCAGCAGTTTCAGAGCAGGGCCTGGAAACACCATATATTTT.

This rearrangement joins TRBV4-2 to TRBJ1-5; maybe TRBD1 (6 bases). Germline values: CDR1 LGHNA, CDR2 YNFKEQ. Trimming removed 4 bases at V and 7 bases at J, with 17 bases between. This CDR3 is 15 amino acids long. CDR3 loop: CASSPMAGVGQPQHF. In DNA, the CDR3 is TGTGCCAGCAGCCCTATGGCAGGGGTAGGACAGCCCCAGCATTTT.

The genes are TRBV20-1 and TRBJ1-5, with D hard to call. This CDR3 is 11 amino acids long. Germline lookup yields CDR1 DFQATT and CDR2 SNEGSKA (reference sequence). V lost 6 bases to trimming and J lost 3 bases, with 6 bases between them. CDR3 protein: CSAGVNQPQHF. CDR3 sequence (DNA): TGCAGTGCCGGGGTCAATCAGCCCCAGCATTTT.

This chain joins TRBV25-1 and TRBJ2-1; 12 bases agree with TRBD1. The CDR3 extends over 15 amino acids. The germline V gene has CDR1 MGHDK and CDR2 SYGVNS. V shed 5 bases and J 7 bases; nucleotides not matched to a gene: 6. CDR3 DNA sequence: TGTGCCAGCAGTTCTCCGGGACAGGGGGCAAATGAGCAGTTCTTC. Translation: CASSSPGQGANEQFF.

The chain recombines TRBV7-9 with TRBJ2-1; unclear D gene. V dropped 5 bases and J dropped 4 bases, with 6 bases sitting between them. The CDR3 sequence is 12 residues long. Germline V gene sequence: CDR1 SEHNR, CDR2 FQNEAQ (reference sequence). In nucleotides, the CDR3 is TGTGCCAGCAGCCCCCAGTACAATGAGCAGTTCTTC. Amino acid sequence: CASSPQYNEQFF.

This clone appeared a single time. This sequence joins TRBV7-8 and TRBJ1-2; the D is unclear. Trimming pared 3 bases from V and 3 bases from J, leaving 20 bases between. The CDR3 totals 17 residues. Per the germline V gene, CDR1 is SGHVS and CDR2 is FQNEAQ. The CDR3: CASSFLLAARSDYGYTF. CDR3 coding DNA: TGTGCCAGCAGCTTTCTTCTAGCTGCCAGGTCGGACTATGGCTACACCTTC.

The chain couples TRBV13 to TRBJ1-4; no firm D call. CDR1 and CDR2 from the germline V gene are PRHDT and FYEKMQ (reference sequence). The CDR3 has 12 amino acids. The ends were cut back, 4 bases at V and 8 bases at J, with 8 bases in the middle. The CDR3 sequence: CASSSEREKLFF. CDR3 bases: TGTGCCAGCAGCTCTGAGAGGGAAAAACTGTTTTTT.

The chain combines TRBV27 with TRBJ2-7; TRBD2 might be the D (6 bases). Trimming left V 4 bases short and J 0 bases short, with 16 bases between. CDR3 length equals 16 residues. Germline loops: CDR1 MNHEY, CDR2 SMNVEV (reference sequence). The CDR3 sequence: CASSSGGAAFSYEQYF. The CDR3 nucleotides are TGTGCCAGCAGTTCAGGAGGGGCGGCCTTCTCCTACGAGCAGTACTTC.

This clone has a handful of counts. As DNA, the CDR3 is TGTGCCAGCAGCTTAGTGCAAGCGGGACCCTACGAGCAGTACTTC. It translates to CASSLVQAGPYEQYF. The chain has TRBV11-1 and TRBJ2-7; 7 bases fit TRBD2. V trimming: 1 base; J trimming: 2 bases; junction bases outside the gene matches: 5. This CDR3 has 15 residues. Germline V gives CDR1 SGHAT, CDR2 FQDESV (reference sequence).

The chain couples TRBV10-2 to TRBJ2-7, with 9 bases fitting TRBD2. Germline CDR1 is WSHSY and CDR2 is SAAADI. CDR3 length: 14 amino acids. V trimming: 4 bases; J trimming: 3 bases; junction bases outside the gene matches: 4. The CDR3 region is CASSVLSGSYEQYF. CDR3 sequence (DNA): TGCGCCAGCAGTGTACTTAGCGGGAGCTACGAGCAGTACTTC.

V and J are TRBV6-5 and TRBJ1-2, with 9 bases identical to TRBD1. The germline V gene has CDR1 MNHEY and CDR2 SVGAGI. After removal of 6 bases from V and 8 bases from J, the junction contained 7 bases not matched to a gene. The CDR3 length is 13 residues. DNA of the CDR3: TGTGCCAGCAGCCCTACAGGGGGCTACGGCTACACCTTC. Translating it yields CASSPTGGYGYTF.

This clone was observed a few times. The chain is built from TRBV5-8 and TRBJ2-2; tentatively, D is TRBD1 (5 bases). The CDR3 loop spans 18 amino acids. Trimming took off 0 bases at V and 2 bases at J, with 17 bases between the two ends. Germline V gene sequence: CDR1 SGHTS, CDR2 YDEGEE. In nucleotides, the CDR3 is TGTGCCAGCAGCTTGGCCGCAGGACACAGAAACAACACCGGGGAGCTGTTTTTT. Residues: CASSLAAGHRNNTGELFF. The variable domain in full, completed from reference TRBV5-8 and TRBJ2-2, reads EAGVTQSPTHLIKTRGQQATLRCSPISGHTSVYWYQQALGLGLQFLLWYDEGEERNRGNFPPRFSGRQFPNYSSELNVNALELEDSALYLCASSLAAGHRNNTGELFFGEGSRLTVL.

In its sample, this clone was seen once. CDR3 in amino acids: CASSFRDRYQETQYF. The CDR3 bases are TGTGCCAGCAGCTTCCGGGACAGATACCAAGAGACCCAGTACTTC. The chain is built from TRBV5-5 and TRBJ2-5, with TRBD1 matching over 7 bases. The ends lost 2 bases at V and 0 bases at J; junction bases unmatched: 4. The CDR3 is 15 residues long. Germline V lookup: CDR1 SGHKS, CDR2 YYEKEE (reference sequence).

This clone was detected a few times. J is TRBJ2-5 and V is TRBV28, with D maybe TRBD2 (6 bases). The V and J ends lost 2 bases and 5 bases respectively, with 15 bases between them. This CDR3 spans 15 amino acids. Looked up from germline, CDR1 is MDHEN and CDR2 is SYDVKM. The CDR3 loop reads CASSLAGNNEETQYF. The CDR3 nucleotides read TGTGCCAGCAGTTTAGCGGGGAATAACGAGGAGACCCAGTACTTC.

This sequence joins TRBV27 and TRBJ2-1, with 7 nucleotides matching TRBD2. The CDR3 runs 17 residues. Trimming cost V 0 bases and J 0 bases; bases outside gene matches: 5. Germline V gene data show CDR1 as MNHEY and CDR2 as SMNVEV (reference sequence). The CDR3 DNA reads as TGTGCCAGCAGTTTATCGGGGGGGAGAGGCTCCTACAATGAGCAGTTCTTC. Amino acid sequence: CASSLSGGRGSYNEQFF.

In regard to this clone: One end of the junction fails to match germline, which may point to a read error. V gene TRBV10-2 combines with J gene TRBJ1-3; TRBD1 matches 10 bases. Per germline, CDR1 WSHSY and CDR2 SAAADI. CDR3 length equals 16 residues. The CDR3 sequence is CASSFPDRGRGNTIHF. CDR3 bases: TGCGCCAGCAGTTTCCCGGACAGGGGGAGAGGAAACACCATACATTTT.

V usage is TRBV5-4 and J usage is TRBJ2-1; 9 bases match TRBD2. Germline loops: CDR1 SGHNT, CDR2 YYREEE (reference sequence). Trimming removed 4 bases from V and 0 bases from J; junction bases left unmatched: 17. CDR3 length equals 20 residues. The CDR3: CASSPGAGSGSGLSYNEQFF. CDR3 nucleotides: TGTGCCAGCAGCCCCGGGGCGGGTAGCGGGAGCGGCCTCTCCTACAATGAGCAGTTCTTC. Using reference TRBV5-4 and TRBJ2-1 for the parts outside the CDR3, the full variable domain is ETGVTQSPTHLIKTRGQQVTLRCSSQSGHNTVSWYQQALGQGPQFIFQYYREEENGRGNFPPRFSGLQFPNYSSELNVNALELDDSALYLCASSPGAGSGSGLSYNEQFFGPGTRLTVL.

The chain employs TRBV27 and TRBJ2-7; possibly TRBD1 for D (7 bases). CDR3 size: 15 residues. V lost 6 bases, J lost 0 bases, and 15 bases lay in between. Germline CDR1 reads MNHEY; CDR2 reads SMNVEV (reference sequence). In DNA form, the CDR3 reads TGTGCCAGCAGACCCGGAGGGGGCTTCTCCTACGAGCAGTACTTC. Its protein product is CASRPGGGFSYEQYF.